This T cell receptor beta chain was captured by sequencing in a study of spatial heterogeneity in lung cancer (dated by TCRdb to about 2019). Study-level background: Donors were 65 to 85 patients with early-stage, untreated non-small cell lung cancer from the lung TRACERx cohort. In non-small cell lung cancer, the study quantitatively compared TCR alpha and beta repertoires across several tumor regions, matched nontumor lung, and blood. Beta-chain transcripts were consistently detected in greater numbers than alpha-chain transcripts, which likely reflected higher beta-chain transcript abundance. In the raw uncorrected reads, each unique combination of TCR and UMI appeared more than ten times on average. Nonsynonymous mutation counts, determined by whole-exome sequencing of tumor tissue, were related to features of the TCR repertoire. Both alpha and beta chains were TCR-sequenced in samples taken at surgery, namely 220 tumor regions, approximately 66 matched nontumor lung samples and about 54 PBMC samples. Follow-up PBMC samples were sequenced whenever available, and the median time to follow-up was roughly two years after resection.

This sample's time point label indicates: blood at routine non-recurrence follow-up after resection. Whole RNA extracted from tumor and nontumor lung tissue, or from cryopreserved PBMC samples, was used for TCR sequencing without cell sorting. Only patients with enough RNA available from two or more tumor regions were chosen for TCR sequencing. The method was 5' RACE. Sequencing took place on a NextSeq 500. The TCR library protocol attached a unique molecular identifier to each TCR cDNA molecule to allow correction of PCR and sequencing errors. The paper's processing steps were these. TCR identification, UMI-based error correction and CDR3 extraction were performed with Decombinator tools. TCRs above a frequency of 2 per 1,000, corresponding to the top 1% of the tumor frequency distribution, were defined as expanded. Each repertoire was subsampled 100 times to 5,000 TCRs, after which Renyi diversity was computed with the R vegan package. To build CDR3 similarity networks, amino acid triplet string-kernel similarity was used, and CDR3s were connected when their pairwise similarity was above 0.82. The public reads were reanalyzed by TCRdb: fastp trimming at Q25, MiXCR alignment, in-frame beta chains only. Every entry covers one CDR3 protein and lists the most common genes and DNA from its rows. For this entry, the V and J calls and clone size follow TCRdb and not the study's own pipeline. In all, the sample holds 45,000 to 55,000 distinct CDR3 sequences, and 10% to 15% of those were seen once. The ten largest clonotypes hold more than 25% of the sample.

Overall results and qualifications from the work: Confirming at a functional level the hypothesis that regional TCRs recognize regional mutations was considered to require additional single-cell paired TCR alpha and beta sequencing. Ubiquitous expanded tumor TCRs were found in blood more often at tumor resection than at routine follow-up. Only about 14 patients were included in comparisons of baseline and follow-up blood repertoires.

The CDR3, from cysteine to phenylalanine, totals 12 residues. The DNA shown is the 36-base CDR3, in frame from base 1. The germline V gene supplies CDR1 MNHEY and CDR2 SVGEGT. V is cut by 10 bases and J by 0 bases, and the space between the germline ends is 9 bases. As regards this clonotype: What this receptor recognizes is not known. Per-nucleotide qualities are absent, and no much larger clonotype sits a single base away.

The receptor chain draws on TRBV6-2 or TRBV6-3 and TRBJ1-1; tentative D gene TRBD1, with 5 bases matching. The receptor was derived from a male donor with early-stage non-small cell lung cancer. The source was PBMCs, collected at follow-up. The DNA sequence follows: TGTGCCACCAGGGATATGAACACTGAAGCTTTCTTT. Its protein is CATRDMNTEAFF.